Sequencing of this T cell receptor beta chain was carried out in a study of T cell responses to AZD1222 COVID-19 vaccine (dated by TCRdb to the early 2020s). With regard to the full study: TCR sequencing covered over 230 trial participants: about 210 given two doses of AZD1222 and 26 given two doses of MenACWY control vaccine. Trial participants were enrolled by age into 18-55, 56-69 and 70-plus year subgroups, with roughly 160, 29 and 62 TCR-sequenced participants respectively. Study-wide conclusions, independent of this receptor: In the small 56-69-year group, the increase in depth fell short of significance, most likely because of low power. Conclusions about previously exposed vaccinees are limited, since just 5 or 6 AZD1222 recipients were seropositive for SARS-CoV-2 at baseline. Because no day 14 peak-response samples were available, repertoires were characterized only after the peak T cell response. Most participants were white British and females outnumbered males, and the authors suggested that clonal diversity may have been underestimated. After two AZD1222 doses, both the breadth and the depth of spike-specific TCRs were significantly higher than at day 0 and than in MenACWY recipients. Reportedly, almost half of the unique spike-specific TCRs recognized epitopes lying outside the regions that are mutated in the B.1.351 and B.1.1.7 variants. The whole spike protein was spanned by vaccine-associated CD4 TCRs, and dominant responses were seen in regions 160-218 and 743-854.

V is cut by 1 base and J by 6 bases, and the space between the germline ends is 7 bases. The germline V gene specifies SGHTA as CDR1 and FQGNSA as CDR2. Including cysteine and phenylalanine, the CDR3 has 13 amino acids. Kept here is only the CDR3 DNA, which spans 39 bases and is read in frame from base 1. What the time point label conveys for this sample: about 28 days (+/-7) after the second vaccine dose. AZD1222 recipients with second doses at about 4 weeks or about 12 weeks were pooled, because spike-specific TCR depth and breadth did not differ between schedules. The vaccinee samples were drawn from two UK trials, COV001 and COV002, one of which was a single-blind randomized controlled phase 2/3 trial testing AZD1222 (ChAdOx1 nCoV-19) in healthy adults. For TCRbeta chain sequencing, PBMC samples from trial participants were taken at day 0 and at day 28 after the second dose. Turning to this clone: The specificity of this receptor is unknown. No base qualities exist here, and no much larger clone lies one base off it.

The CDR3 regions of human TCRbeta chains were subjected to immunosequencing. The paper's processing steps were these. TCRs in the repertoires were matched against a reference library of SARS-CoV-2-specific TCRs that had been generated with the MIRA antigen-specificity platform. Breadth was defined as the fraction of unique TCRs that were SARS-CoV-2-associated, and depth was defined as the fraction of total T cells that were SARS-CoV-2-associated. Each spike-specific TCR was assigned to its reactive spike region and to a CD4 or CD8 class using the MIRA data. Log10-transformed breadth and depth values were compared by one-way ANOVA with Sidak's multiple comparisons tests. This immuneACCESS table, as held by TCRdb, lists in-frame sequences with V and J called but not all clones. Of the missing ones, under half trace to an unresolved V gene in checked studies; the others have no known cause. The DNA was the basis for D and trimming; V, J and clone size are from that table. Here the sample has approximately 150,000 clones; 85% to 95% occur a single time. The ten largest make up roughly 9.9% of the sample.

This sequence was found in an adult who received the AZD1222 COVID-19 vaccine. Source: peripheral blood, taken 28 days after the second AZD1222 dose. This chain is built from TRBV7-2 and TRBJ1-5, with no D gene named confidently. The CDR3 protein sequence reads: CASSLEGSQPQHF. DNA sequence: TGTGCCAGCAGCTTAGAGGGATCTCAGCCCCAGCATTTT.